The T cell receptor (beta chain) under discussion was sequenced for a study of response to subunit inactivated influenza vaccine. Study conclusions and caveats: It was suggested by the authors that few new T cells are recruited by each seasonal influenza vaccination.

TCRdb re-called the RT-PCR reads with MiXCR, one entry per CDR3 protein. The sample has hundreds of thousands of distinct CDR3 sequences; 13% to 15% are singletons. The ends were cut back, 6 bases at V and 3 bases at J, with 15 bases in the middle. There are 15 residues in the CDR3. CDR1 is MNHNS, CDR2 SASEGT, per germline. This clonotype showed up just a few times. Its antigen is not identified. The sequence derives from a man aged 50 or older who received an inactivated influenza vaccine. The input for sequencing was PBMCs from blood, taken roughly 2 weeks before vaccination. The V call is TRBV6-1, the J call TRBJ1-5, with D possibly matching TRBD1 (6 bases). The CDR3 loop reads CASRQPGAYNQPQHF. DNA for the CDR3: TGTGCCAGCAGACAGCCGGGGGCTTACAATCAGCCCCAGCATTTT.